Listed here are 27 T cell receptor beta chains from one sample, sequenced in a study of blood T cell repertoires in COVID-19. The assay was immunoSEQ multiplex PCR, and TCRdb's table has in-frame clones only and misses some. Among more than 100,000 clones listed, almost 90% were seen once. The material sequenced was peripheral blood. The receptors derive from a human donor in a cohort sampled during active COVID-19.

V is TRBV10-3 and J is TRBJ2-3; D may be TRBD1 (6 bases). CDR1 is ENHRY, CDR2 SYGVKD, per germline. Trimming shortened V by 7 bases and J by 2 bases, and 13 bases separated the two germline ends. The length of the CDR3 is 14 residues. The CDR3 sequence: CAIKWAGDTDTQYF. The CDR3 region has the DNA TGTGCCATCAAATGGGCAGGGGACACAGATACGCAGTATTTT.

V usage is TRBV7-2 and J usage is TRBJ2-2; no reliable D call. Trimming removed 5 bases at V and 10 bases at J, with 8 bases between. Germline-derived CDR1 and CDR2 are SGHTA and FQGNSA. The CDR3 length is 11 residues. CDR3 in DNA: TGTGCCAGCAGCGCGGTGGAGGAGCTGTTTTTT. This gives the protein CASSAVEELFF.

CDR3 coding DNA: TGCGCCAGCAGCTTATCAGGGTCGGAAGGCACCGGGGAGCTGTTTTTT. Its protein is CASSLSGSEGTGELFF. This rearrangement joins TRBV5-1 to TRBJ2-2; D possibly corresponds to TRBD1 (5 bases). The CDR3 sequence is 16 residues long. V shed 2 bases and J shed 4 bases, with 15 bases lying between them. Germline V lookup: CDR1 SGHRS, CDR2 YFSETQ.

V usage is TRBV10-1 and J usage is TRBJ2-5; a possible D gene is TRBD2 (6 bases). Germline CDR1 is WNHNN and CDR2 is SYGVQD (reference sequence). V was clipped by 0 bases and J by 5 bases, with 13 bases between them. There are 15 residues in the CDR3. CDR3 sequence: CASSESTGGVETQYF. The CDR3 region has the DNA TGCGCCAGCAGTGAGTCGACTGGAGGGGTGGAGACCCAGTACTTC.

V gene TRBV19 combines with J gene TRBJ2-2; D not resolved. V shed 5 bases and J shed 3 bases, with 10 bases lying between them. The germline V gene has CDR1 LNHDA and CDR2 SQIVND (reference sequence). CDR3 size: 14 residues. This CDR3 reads CASSVQQHTGELFF. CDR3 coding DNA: TGTGCCAGTAGTGTACAACAGCACACCGGGGAGCTGTTTTTT.

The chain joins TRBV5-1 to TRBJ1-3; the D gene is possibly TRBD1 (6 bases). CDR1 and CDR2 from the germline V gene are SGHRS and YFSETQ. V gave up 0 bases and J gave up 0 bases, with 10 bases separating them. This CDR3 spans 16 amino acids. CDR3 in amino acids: CASSLAQGRSGNTIYF. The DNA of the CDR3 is TGCGCCAGCAGCTTGGCACAGGGCCGCTCTGGAAACACCATATATTTT.

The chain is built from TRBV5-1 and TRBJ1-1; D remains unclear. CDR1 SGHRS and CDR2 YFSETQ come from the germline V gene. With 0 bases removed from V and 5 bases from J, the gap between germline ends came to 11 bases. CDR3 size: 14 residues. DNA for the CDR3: TGCGCCAGCAGCTTGGACAGCTCCCGGACTGAAGCTTTCTTT. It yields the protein CASSLDSSRTEAFF.

Here the CDR3 DNA reads TGTGCCAGCAGTGAGATAGGACTAGCGGGAGGGAATGAGCAGTTCTTC. Translated, it gives CASSEIGLAGGNEQFF. This chain joins TRBV6-4 and TRBJ2-1; 15 nucleotides align to TRBD2. Germline CDR1 is MRHNA and CDR2 is SNTAGT. The CDR3 has 16 amino acids. V trimming: 3 bases; J trimming: 7 bases; junction bases outside the gene matches: 4.

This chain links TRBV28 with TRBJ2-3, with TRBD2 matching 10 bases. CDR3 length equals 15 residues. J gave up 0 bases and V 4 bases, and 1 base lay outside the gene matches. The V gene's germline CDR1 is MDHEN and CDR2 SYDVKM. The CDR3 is CASSYSGRSTDTQYF. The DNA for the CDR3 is TGTGCCAGCAGTTATAGCGGGAGGAGCACAGATACGCAGTATTTT.

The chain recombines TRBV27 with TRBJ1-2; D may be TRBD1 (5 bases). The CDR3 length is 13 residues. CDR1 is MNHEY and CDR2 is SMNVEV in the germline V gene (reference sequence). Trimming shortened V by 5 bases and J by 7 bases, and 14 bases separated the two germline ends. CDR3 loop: CASSPSGGSGYTF. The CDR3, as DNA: TGTGCCAGCAGTCCGTCGGGGGGGAGTGGCTACACCTTC.

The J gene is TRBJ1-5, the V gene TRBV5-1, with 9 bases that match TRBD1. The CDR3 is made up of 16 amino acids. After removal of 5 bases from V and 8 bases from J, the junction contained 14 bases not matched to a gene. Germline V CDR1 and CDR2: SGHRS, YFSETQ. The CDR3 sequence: CASSGDRDKQAEPQHF. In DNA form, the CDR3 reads TGCGCCAGCAGTGGGGACAGGGATAAGCAGGCGGAGCCCCAGCATTTT.

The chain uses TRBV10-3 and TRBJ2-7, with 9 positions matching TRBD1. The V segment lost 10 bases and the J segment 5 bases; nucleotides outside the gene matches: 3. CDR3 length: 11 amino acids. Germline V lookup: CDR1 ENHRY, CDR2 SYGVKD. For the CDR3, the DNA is TGTGCCACCGGGACAGGGAACGAGCAGTACTTC. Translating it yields CATGTGNEQYF.

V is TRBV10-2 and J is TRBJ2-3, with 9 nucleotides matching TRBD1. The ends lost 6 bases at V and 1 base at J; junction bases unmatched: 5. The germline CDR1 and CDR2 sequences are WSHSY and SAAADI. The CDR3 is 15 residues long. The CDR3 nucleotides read TGCGCCAGCAGGGACAGGGGATCGGGCACAGATACGCAGTATTTT. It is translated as CASRDRGSGTDTQYF.

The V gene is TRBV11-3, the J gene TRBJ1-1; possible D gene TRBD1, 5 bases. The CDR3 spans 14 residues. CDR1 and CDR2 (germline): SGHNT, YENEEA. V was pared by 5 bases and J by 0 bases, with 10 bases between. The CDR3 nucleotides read TGTGCCAGCAGCGCGGGACCTCTGAACACTGAAGCTTTCTTT. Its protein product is CASSAGPLNTEAFF.

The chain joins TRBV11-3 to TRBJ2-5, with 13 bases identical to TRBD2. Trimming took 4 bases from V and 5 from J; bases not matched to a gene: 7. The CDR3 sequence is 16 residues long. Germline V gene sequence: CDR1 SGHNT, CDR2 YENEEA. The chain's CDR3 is CASSSRTSGSGETQYF. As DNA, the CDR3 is TGTGCCAGCAGCTCCCGGACTAGCGGGAGCGGCGAGACCCAGTACTTC.

The CDR3 sequence: CASSQDPRQGMNTGELFF. In nucleotides, the CDR3 is TGCGCCAGCAGCCAAGATCCGAGACAGGGGATGAACACCGGGGAGCTGTTTTTT. The chain has TRBV4-3 and TRBJ2-2; TRBD1 aligns across 8 bases. This CDR3 is 18 amino acids long. Unmatched junction bases numbered 7, after V lost 0 bases and J lost 1 base. Germline-derived CDR1 and CDR2 are LGHNA and YSLEER.

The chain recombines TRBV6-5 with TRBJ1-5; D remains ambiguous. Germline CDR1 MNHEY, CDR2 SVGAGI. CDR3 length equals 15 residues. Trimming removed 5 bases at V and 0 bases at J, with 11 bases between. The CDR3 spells CASSRSVYSNQPQHF. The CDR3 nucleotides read TGTGCCAGCAGTCGCTCAGTTTATAGCAATCAGCCCCAGCATTTT.

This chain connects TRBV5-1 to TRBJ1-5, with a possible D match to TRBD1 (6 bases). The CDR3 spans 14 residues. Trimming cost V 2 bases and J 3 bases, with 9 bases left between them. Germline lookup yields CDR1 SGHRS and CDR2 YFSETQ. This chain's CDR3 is CASSFQGLNQPQHF. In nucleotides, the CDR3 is TGCGCCAGCAGCTTCCAGGGGCTCAATCAGCCCCAGCATTTT.

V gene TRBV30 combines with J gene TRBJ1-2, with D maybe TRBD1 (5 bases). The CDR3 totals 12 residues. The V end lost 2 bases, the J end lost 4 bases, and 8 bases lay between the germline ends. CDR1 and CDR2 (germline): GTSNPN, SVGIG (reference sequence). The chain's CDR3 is CAWSLGGYGYTF. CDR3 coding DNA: TGTGCCTGGAGTCTGGGGGGCTATGGCTACACCTTC.

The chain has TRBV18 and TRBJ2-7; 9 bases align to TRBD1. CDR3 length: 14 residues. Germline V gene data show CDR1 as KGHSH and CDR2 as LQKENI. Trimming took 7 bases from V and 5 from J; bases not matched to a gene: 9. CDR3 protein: CASYSGTGSNEQYF. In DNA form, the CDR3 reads TGTGCCAGCTACTCCGGGACAGGGTCGAACGAGCAGTACTTC.

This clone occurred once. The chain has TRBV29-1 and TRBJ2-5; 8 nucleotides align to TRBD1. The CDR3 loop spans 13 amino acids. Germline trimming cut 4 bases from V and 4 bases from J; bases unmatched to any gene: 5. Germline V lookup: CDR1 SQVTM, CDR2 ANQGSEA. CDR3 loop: CSVAETGAETQYF. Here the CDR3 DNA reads TGCAGCGTTGCGGAGACAGGGGCAGAGACCCAGTACTTC.

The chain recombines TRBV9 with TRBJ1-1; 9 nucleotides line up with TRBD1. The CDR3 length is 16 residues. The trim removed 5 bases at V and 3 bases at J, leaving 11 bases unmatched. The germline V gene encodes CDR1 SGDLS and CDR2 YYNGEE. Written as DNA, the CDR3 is TGTGCCAGCAGACCCGGTCCGGGACAGGGACACACTGAAGCTTTCTTT. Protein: CASRPGPGQGHTEAFF.

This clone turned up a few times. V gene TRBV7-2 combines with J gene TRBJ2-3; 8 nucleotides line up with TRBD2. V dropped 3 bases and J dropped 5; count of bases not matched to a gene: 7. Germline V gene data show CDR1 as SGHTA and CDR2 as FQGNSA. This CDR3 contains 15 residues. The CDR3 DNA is TGTGCCAGCAGCTTCGCATGGACTAGCCTAGATACGCAGTATTTT. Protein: CASSFAWTSLDTQYF.

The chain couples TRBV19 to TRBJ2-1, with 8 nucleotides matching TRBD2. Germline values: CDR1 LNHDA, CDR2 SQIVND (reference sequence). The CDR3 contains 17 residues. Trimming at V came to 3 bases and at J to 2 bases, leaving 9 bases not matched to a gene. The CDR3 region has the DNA TGTGCCAGTAGTATTCAGGGACTAGGGGCCCCCTACAATGAGCAGTTCTTC. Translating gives CASSIQGLGAPYNEQFF.

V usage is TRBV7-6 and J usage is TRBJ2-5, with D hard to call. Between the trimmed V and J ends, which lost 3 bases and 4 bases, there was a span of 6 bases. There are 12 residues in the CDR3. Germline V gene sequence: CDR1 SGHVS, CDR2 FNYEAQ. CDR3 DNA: TGTGCCAGCAGCTTTTCAGGAGAGACCCAGTACTTC. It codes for CASSFSGETQYF. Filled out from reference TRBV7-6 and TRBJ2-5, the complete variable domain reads GAGVSQSPRYKVTKRGQDVALRCDPISGHVSLYWYRQALGQGPEFLTYFNYEAQQDKSGLPNDRFSAERPEGSISTLTIQRTEQRDSAMYRCASSFSGETQYFGPGTRLLVL.

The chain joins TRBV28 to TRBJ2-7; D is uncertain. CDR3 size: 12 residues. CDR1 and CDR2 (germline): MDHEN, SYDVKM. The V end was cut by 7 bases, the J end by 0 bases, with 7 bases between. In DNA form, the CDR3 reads TGTGCCAGCACCACGAGCTCCTACGAGCAGTACTTC. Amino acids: CASTTSSYEQYF.

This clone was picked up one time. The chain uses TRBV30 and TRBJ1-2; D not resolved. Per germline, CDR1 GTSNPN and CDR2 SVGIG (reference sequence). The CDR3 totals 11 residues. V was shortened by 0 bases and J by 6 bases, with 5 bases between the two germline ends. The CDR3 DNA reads TGTGCCTGGAGTGTACTTCATGGCTACACCTTC. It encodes CAWSVLHGYTF.